This T cell receptor (beta chain) came from a study of CD8 T cells in ankylosing spondylitis. The sample holds a few counts of this clonotype. A quantitative 5'-RACE method, one with molecular barcodes, was used to make TCR beta libraries. TCRdb recomputed calls from the 5' RACE reads with MiXCR, one row per CDR3 protein. The repertoire includes 250,000 to 350,000 distinct CDR3 sequences, roughly 20% of them detected once, and 7.8% sits in the top ten. V dropped 4 bases and J dropped 7 bases, with 17 bases sitting between them. Germline lookup yields CDR1 LGHDT and CDR2 YNNKEL (reference sequence). CDR3 size: 15 residues.

The clonotype originates from a male donor with ankylosing spondylitis or in good health (not recorded which). The chain combines TRBV3-1 with TRBJ1-5, with D possibly matching TRBD1 (6 bases). The sample taken for sequencing was blood, either unsorted or a sorted T cell fraction (not recorded which). CDR3 residues: CASSPRGRGRQPQHF. DNA for the CDR3: TGTGCCAGCAGCCCCCGCGGCAGGGGTAGGCAGCCCCAGCATTTT.